This T cell receptor beta chain originates from a study of T cell repertoires in cytomegalovirus infection. Study-wide results and limits: Dominant in the ex vivo response were TCR beta clonotypes restricted by HLA-C and specific for CMV.

V was cut by 1 base and J by 1 base, with 19 bases left in between. The CDR3 spans 18 residues. Germline lookup yields CDR1 MNHEY and CDR2 SVGAGI. In TCRdb, the reads were re-called with MiXCR into one record per CDR3 protein. The sample yields hundreds of thousands of distinct CDR3 sequences, around 30% seen once. Note on this clonotype: Its cognate antigen is unknown.

The receptor was derived from a human donor in good health (CMV status not recorded). Some clones in this sample may be carry-over from other donors' samples. The rearrangement links TRBV6-5 to TRBJ1-2; D may be TRBD1 (5 bases). This specimen was cultured PBMCs, taken from culture after CMV antigen stimulation. The CDR3, as DNA: TGTGCCAGCAGTTACTTAGGGGCAGGAACCCTGGGTAACTATGGCTACACCTTC. Translated, it gives CASSYLGAGTLGNYGYTF.